This record looks at one TCR beta chain sequence and its context. The source of the sample is a study of blood T cell repertoires in COVID-19. Study-level background: The United States, Italy and Spain provided the acute and convalescent COVID-19 samples. Sample material is recorded as cDNA or gDNA derived from T cells, B-cell-depleted T cells, or PBMCs.

Authors' data handling: The assay estimated nucleated cells by amplifying reference gene primers. Clones were sequenced by immunoSEQ multiplex PCR, and TCRdb holds only the in-frame ones, with some missing. V, J and clone size were drawn from that table, and D and trimming were deduced from the DNA. Of approximately 54,000 clones detected, 81% appear once; the ten largest clones hold around 5.3%. Sequenced input: peripheral blood. The TCR sequence derives from a woman aged 60-75 years with acute or convalescent COVID-19.

CDR3 residues: CASSPTGAGNQPQHF. CDR3 coding DNA: TGTGCCAGCAGCCCGACAGGGGCTGGCAATCAGCCCCAGCATTTT. The chain employs TRBV28 and TRBJ1-5; TRBD1 aligns across 8 bases. From germline, CDR1 is MDHEN and CDR2 SYDVKM. V shed 6 bases and J 2 bases; nucleotides not matched to a gene: 6. The CDR3 spans 15 residues.